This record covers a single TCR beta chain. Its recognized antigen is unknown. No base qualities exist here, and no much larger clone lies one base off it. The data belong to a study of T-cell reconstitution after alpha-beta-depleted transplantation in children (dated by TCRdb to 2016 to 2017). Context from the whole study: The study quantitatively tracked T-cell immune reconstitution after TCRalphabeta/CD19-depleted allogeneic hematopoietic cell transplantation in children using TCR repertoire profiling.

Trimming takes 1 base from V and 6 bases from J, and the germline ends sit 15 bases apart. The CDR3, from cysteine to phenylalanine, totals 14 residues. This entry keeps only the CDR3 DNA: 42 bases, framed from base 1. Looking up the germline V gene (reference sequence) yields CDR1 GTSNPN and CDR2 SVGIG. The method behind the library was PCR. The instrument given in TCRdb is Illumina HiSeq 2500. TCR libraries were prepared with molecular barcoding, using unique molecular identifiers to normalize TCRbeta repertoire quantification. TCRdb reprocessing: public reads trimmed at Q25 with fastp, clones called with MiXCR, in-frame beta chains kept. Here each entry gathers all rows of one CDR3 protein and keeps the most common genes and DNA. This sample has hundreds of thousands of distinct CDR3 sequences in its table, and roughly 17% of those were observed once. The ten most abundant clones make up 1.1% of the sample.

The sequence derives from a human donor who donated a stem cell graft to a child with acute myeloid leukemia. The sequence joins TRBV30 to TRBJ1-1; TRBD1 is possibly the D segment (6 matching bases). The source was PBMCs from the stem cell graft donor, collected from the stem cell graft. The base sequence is TGTGCCTGGAGTGAAGGGGGGAAAATCGCTGAAGCTTTCTTT. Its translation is CAWSEGGKIAEAFF.